This TCR beta chain originates from a study of T cell changes during pregnancy in multiple sclerosis. Germline V gives CDR1 MDHEN, CDR2 SYDVKM. This CDR3 region has 14 residues. Trimming pared 6 bases from V and 0 bases from J, leaving 11 bases between. Sequencing used immunoSEQ multiplex PCR; TCRdb keeps in-frame clones, though not all of them. Seen here are about 67,000 clones, about 91% observed once, and the top ten hold about 1.5%. This TCR derives from a female donor with multiple sclerosis, enrolled in a pregnancy study. The chain carries TRBV28 and TRBJ1-1; perhaps TRBD1 as D (5 bases). The sequenced sample was peripheral blood, obtained after pregnancy. CDR3 DNA: TGTGCCAGCAGCCTGACAGAGATGAACACTGAAGCTTTCTTT. This gives the protein CASSLTEMNTEAFF.